The 14 T cell receptor beta chains reported below all come from one sample, sequenced in a study of tumor-infiltrating lymphocytes in primary liver carcinoma. A constant-region primer served to make TCR beta cDNA from about 0.5 ug total RNA. The TCR beta library was amplified through three nested multiplex PCR rounds in a modified ARM-PCR procedure. A C-beta reverse primer was combined with TRBV1-TRBV30 forward primers in the first two PCR rounds, and each round had around 11 cycles. One entry per CDR3 protein results from TCRdb running MiXCR on the multiplex PCR reads. The table has about 23,000 distinct CDR3 sequences, more than 70% seen once; the top ten hold less than 35%. Co-extraction of both nucleic acids (RNA and DNA) used about 20-33 mg of unsorted bulk tissue. Sequencing used liver tumor tissue from sampling region 5. The subset was: tumor region T5, tumor centre. All receptors derive from a woman between 25 and 40 years old with primary liver carcinoma and hepatitis B virus infection.

Comment on this clonotype: Germline is not matched at one junction end, which may reflect a read error. The chain employs TRBV4-2 and TRBJ2-1; D is unresolved. CDR1 is LGHNA, CDR2 YNFKEQ, per germline. The CDR3 loop spans 18 amino acids. The CDR3 DNA reads TGTGCCAGCAGCCAAGTAGTGAGCGTCCGAAACTCCTACAACGAGCAATTCTTC. It translates to CASSQVVSVRNSYNEQFF.

Concerning this clonotype: This CDR3 is missing its conserved last phenylalanine or tryptophan, likely due to a read error. The chain is built from TRBV24-1 and TRBJ2-3, with D perhaps being TRBD1 or TRBD2 (5 bases each). Trimming took 3 bases from V and 12 from J, leaving 18 bases between them. CDR1 is KGHDR, CDR2 SFDVKD, per germline. This CDR3 region has 14 residues. The CDR3 region is CATSDAIGTVTQYL. CDR3 in DNA: TGTGCCACCAGTGATGCTATCGGGACGGTGACACAGTATCTG.

In regard to this clonotype: A single base separates this from a much larger clone, so it may be a read error. The rearrangement uses TRBV28 and TRBJ1-2; D perhaps matches TRBD1 (5 bases). V was cut by 5 bases and J by 6 bases, with 13 bases left in between. The germline gives CDR1 MDHEN, CDR2 SYDVKM. This CDR3 has 13 amino acids. In DNA form, the CDR3 reads TGTGCCAGCAGTATAGACAGTGGGGATGGCTACACCTTC. Its protein product is CASSIDSGDGYTF.

For this clonotype: One end of the junction does not line up with germline, which may come from a read error. The CDR3: CTSSQLQESSYEQYF. The CDR3 DNA reads as TGCACCAGCAGCCAGCTACAGGAGAGTTCCTACGAGCAGTACTTC. The chain combines TRBV4-3 with TRBJ2-7; D is perhaps TRBD1 (5 bases). Per germline, CDR1 LGHNA and CDR2 YSLEER. This CDR3 is built from 15 residues.

This clonotype showed up many times. This chain joins TRBV28 and TRBJ1-2; 7 bases fit TRBD1. V was pared by 5 bases and J by 4 bases, with 7 bases of the junction left unmatched. Germline loops: CDR1 MDHEN, CDR2 SYDVKM. The CDR3 has 14 amino acids. CDR3: CASSPAGQIYGYTF. CDR3 DNA: TGTGCCAGCAGTCCGGCGGGACAGATCTATGGCTACACCTTC.

On this clonotype itself: The junction shows a germline mismatch at one end, possibly a read error. The chain has TRBV6-1 and TRBJ1-5; D gene uncertain. Germline V gene sequence: CDR1 MNHNS, CDR2 SASEGT. This CDR3 region has 14 residues. The CDR3 DNA reads as TGTACCAGCAGTGATGTTTGGGTAAATCAGCCCCAACACTTT. This gives the protein CTSSDVWVNQPQHF.

The chain uses TRBV4-2 and TRBJ2-7, with 10 bases aligning to TRBD1. The CDR3 loop spans 18 amino acids. V dropped 7 bases and J dropped 9; count of bases not matched to a gene: 24. Germline V gene data show CDR1 as LGHNA and CDR2 as YNFKEQ. The CDR3: CASNKEHLGQGGPRRQYF. As DNA, the CDR3 is TGTGCCAGCAACAAGGAACACCTAGGACAGGGGGGACCGCGCAGGCAGTACTTC.

This clonotype was observed a handful of times. J is TRBJ2-3 and V is TRBV6-1; no clear D. The V gene lost 2 bases and the J gene lost 7 bases, with 4 bases spanning the gap. This CDR3 is built from 11 residues. Germline V CDR1 and CDR2: MNHNS, SASEGT. CDR3 residues: CASSERHTQYF. For the CDR3, the DNA is TGTGCCAGCAGTGAACGGCATACGCAGTATTTT.

The V gene is TRBV28, the J gene TRBJ2-5; D is perhaps TRBD2 (6 bases). Germline V gene sequence: CDR1 MDHEN, CDR2 SYDVKM. There are 17 residues in the CDR3. Between the trimmed V and J ends, which lost 8 bases and 7 bases, there was a span of 29 bases. DNA for the CDR3: TGTGCCAGCGCGACTAGTCGGAAACTTAGGGGTAATCGGACCCAGTACTTC. Amino acids: CASATSRKLRGNRTQYF. The entire variable domain, with the rest obtained from reference TRBV28 and TRBJ2-5, is as follows: DVKVTQSSRYLVKRTGEKVFLECVQDMDHENMFWYRQDPGLGLRLIYFSYDVKMKEKGDIPEGYSVSREKKERFSLILESASTNQTSMYLCASATSRKLRGNRTQYFGPGTRLLVL.

Remarks on this clonotype: The conserved closing phenylalanine or tryptophan is absent in this CDR3, likely reflecting a read error. This sequence joins TRBV11-2 and TRBJ1-4; perhaps TRBD1 as D (5 bases). Germline-derived CDR1 and CDR2 are SGHAT and FQNNGV. The CDR3 covers 12 residues. The CDR3 here is CTSSPWGGKLFV. CDR3 nucleotides: TGTACCAGCAGCCCCTGGGGGGGGAAACTGTTTGTT.

About this clonotype: One end of the junction varies from germline; a read error may be responsible. This chain joins TRBV11-2 and TRBJ2-2; D may be TRBD2 (5 bases). The CDR3 length is 16 residues. Germline V gene lookup returns CDR1 SGHAT and CDR2 FQNNGV. The chain's CDR3 is CPSGLTGFANTGELFF. The CDR3 nucleotides read TGTCCCAGCGGCTTAACTGGGTTCGCGAACACCGGGGAGCTGTTTTTT.

Comment on this clonotype: Relative to the germline gene, one junction end is altered; a read error may explain this. CDR3 DNA sequence: TGTTCCAGCAGTTTTCATACAGGGGGAACACAAGAGACCCAGTATTTC. Translated: CSSSFHTGGTQETQYF. The chain is built from TRBV12-3 or TRBV12-4 and TRBJ2-5; 8 bases are a match to TRBD1. The CDR3 length is 16 residues.

A remark on this clonotype: The CDR3 does not close with the conserved phenylalanine or tryptophan, likely indicating a read error. The chain has TRBV5-1 and TRBJ2-7, with D maybe TRBD1 (6 bases). In germline, CDR1 is SGHRS, CDR2 YFSETQ. This CDR3 spans 13 amino acids. The CDR3, as DNA: TGCGCCAGCAGCTGGGACAAGGCCTACGACCAGTACTCC. Translating it yields CASSWDKAYDQYS.

On this clonotype itself: The germline gene is not matched at one end of the junction; a read error may be the cause. This rearrangement joins TRBV11-2 to TRBJ2-2, with 7 bases lining up with TRBD1. The CDR3 totals 15 residues. Germline loops: CDR1 SGHAT, CDR2 FQNNGV. For the CDR3, the DNA is TGTGCCAGCTGCCCTGACAGGGCGAATACCGGGGAGCTGTTTTTT. It is translated as CASCPDRANTGELFF.